This TCR beta chain was documented in a study of shared clonotypes between healthy human individuals. Study background: CD8 memory received one plate per donor, CD8 naive two, CD4 memory three and CD4 naive three. Study-level findings and limits: Estimated richness values were generally larger in naive subsets than in memory subsets.

Both subsets, CD45RA+ naive and CD45RA-negative memory, were split from the CD4+ cells. The sample holds one count of this clone. What it binds is unknown. Using immunoSEQ multiplex PCR, the repertoire was profiled, and TCRdb retains in-frame clones only, with some absent. The repertoire includes about 960,000 clones, approximately 76% of them detected once, and roughly 1.5% sits in the top ten. The sequence was collected from a man aged 18 to 29 in good health. The sequenced sample consisted of memory CD4+ T cells sorted from blood. Regarding subset: CD45RA-negative fraction.

The DNA for the CDR3 is TGTGCCAGCTCAACTCAAGCGGGAGGAAACACCGGGGAGCTGTTTTTT. Translating it yields CASSTQAGGNTGELFF. The chain is built from TRBV18 and TRBJ2-2; 9 bases map to TRBD2. After removal of 5 bases from V and 2 bases from J, the junction contained 6 bases not matched to a gene. The CDR3 contains 16 residues. From germline, CDR1 is KGHSH and CDR2 LQKENI.